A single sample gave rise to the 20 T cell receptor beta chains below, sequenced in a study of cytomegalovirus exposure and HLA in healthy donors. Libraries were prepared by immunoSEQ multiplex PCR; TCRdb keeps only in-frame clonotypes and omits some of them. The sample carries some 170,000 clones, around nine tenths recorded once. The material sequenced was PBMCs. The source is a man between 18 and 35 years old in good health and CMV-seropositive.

Here the CDR3 reads CAIGSGGLYEQYF. Here the CDR3 DNA reads TGTGCCATCGGCAGCGGGGGTCTCTACGAGCAGTACTTC. The V and J genes are TRBV10-3 and TRBJ2-7, with 8 bases matching TRBD2. Trimming cost V 8 bases and J 3 bases; bases outside gene matches: 6. The germline V gene encodes CDR1 ENHRY and CDR2 SYGVKD. This CDR3 is built from 13 residues.

The CDR3 loop reads CASISGATQYF. The CDR3 bases are TGTGCCAGCATCTCGGGTGCTACGCAGTATTTT. The chain recombines TRBV6-5 with TRBJ2-3, with unresolved D. Germline V gene data show CDR1 as MNHEY and CDR2 as SVGAGI. The CDR3 is made up of 11 amino acids. With 7 bases removed from V and 8 bases from J, the gap between germline ends came to 10 bases.

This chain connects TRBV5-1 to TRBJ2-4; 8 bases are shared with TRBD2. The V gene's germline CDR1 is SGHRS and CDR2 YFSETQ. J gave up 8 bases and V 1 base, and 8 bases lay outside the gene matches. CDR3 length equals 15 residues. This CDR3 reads CASSLRARGGDIQYF. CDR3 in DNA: TGCGCCAGCAGCTTGAGGGCCCGGGGGGGAGACATTCAGTACTTC.

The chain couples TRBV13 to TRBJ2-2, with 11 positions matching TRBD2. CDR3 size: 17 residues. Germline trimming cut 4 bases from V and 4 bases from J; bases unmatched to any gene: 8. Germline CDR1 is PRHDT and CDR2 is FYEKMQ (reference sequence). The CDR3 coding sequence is TGTGCCAGCAGCTCCCTTCTAGCGGGGGGACTCACCGGGGAGCTGTTTTTT. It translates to CASSSLLAGGLTGELFF.

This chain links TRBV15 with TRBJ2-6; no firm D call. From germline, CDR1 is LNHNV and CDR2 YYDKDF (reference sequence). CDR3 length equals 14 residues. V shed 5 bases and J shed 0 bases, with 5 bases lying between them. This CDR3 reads CATSAFSGANVLTF. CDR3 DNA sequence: TGTGCCACCAGCGCGTTCTCTGGGGCCAACGTCCTGACTTTC.

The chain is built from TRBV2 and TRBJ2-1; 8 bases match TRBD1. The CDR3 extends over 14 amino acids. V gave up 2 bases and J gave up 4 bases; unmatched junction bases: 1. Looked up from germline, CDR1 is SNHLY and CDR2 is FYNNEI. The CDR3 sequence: CASSETGGYNEQFF. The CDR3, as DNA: TGTGCCAGCAGTGAAACAGGGGGATACAATGAGCAGTTCTTC.

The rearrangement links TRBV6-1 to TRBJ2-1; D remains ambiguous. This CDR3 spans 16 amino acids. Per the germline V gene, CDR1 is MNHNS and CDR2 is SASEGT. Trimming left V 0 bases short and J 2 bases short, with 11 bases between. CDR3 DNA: TGTGCCAGCAGTGAAGCTTCCACTCTGACCTACAATGAGCAGTTCTTC. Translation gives CASSEASTLTYNEQFF.

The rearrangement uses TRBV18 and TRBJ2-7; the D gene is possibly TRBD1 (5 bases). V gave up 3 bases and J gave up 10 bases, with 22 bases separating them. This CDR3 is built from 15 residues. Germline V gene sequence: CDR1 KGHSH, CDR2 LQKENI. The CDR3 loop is CASSPAGSRVSFQYF. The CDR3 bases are TGTGCCAGCTCACCCGCCGGGTCCAGGGTTAGTTTCCAGTACTTC.

CDR3 region: CASSLGQQGQPQHF. DNA of the CDR3: TGTGCCAGCAGCTTGGGACAGCAAGGACAGCCCCAGCATTTT. This sequence joins TRBV5-6 and TRBJ1-5, with D tentatively TRBD1 (5 bases). Germline V gene lookup returns CDR1 SGHDT and CDR2 YYEEEE. The V end was cut by 0 bases, the J end by 7 bases, with 11 bases between. The CDR3 runs to 14 residues.

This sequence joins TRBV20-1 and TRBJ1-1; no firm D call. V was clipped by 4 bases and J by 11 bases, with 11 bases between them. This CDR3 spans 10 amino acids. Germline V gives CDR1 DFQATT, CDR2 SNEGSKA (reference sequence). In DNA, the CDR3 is TGCAGTGCTACCGATACTAGGGCTTTCTTT. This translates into CSATDTRAFF.

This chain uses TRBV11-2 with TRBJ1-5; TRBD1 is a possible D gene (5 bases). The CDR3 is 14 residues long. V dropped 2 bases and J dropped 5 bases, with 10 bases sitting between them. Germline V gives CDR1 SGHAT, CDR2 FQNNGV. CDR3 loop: CASSLKGVDQPQHF. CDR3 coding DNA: TGTGCCAGCAGCTTAAAAGGGGTGGATCAGCCCCAGCATTTT.

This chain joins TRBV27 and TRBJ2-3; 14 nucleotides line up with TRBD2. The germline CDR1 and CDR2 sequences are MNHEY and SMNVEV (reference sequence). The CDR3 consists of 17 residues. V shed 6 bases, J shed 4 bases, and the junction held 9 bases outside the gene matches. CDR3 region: CASRGLAGGRFSDTQYF. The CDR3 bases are TGTGCCAGCAGAGGACTAGCGGGAGGTAGATTCTCAGATACGCAGTATTTT.

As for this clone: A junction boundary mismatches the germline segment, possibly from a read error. The DNA of the CDR3 is TGTGCCAGCAGCTTGGAGACCCAGGGGGTCTTC. Amino acid sequence: CASSLETQGVF. The chain joins TRBV7-9 to TRBJ2-1; 7 positions agree with TRBD1. The CDR3 loop spans 11 amino acids. Germline loops: CDR1 SEHNR, CDR2 FQNEAQ (reference sequence).

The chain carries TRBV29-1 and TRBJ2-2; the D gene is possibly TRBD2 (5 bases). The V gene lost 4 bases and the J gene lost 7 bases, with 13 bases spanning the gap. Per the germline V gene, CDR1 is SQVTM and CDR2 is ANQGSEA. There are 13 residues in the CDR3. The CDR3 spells CSVVQRLGGELFF. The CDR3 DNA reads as TGCAGCGTTGTTCAGCGGTTGGGCGGGGAGCTGTTTTTT.

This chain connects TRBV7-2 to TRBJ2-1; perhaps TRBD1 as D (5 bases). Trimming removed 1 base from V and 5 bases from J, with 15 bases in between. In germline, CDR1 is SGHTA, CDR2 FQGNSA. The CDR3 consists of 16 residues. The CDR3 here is CASSLGGAQPNNEQFF. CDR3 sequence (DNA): TGTGCCAGCAGCTTAGGGGGCGCCCAACCTAACAATGAGCAGTTCTTC.

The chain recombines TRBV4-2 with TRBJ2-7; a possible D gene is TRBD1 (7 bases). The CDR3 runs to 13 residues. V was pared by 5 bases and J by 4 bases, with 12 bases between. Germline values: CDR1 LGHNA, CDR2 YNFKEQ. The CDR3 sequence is CASSTGDSYEQYF. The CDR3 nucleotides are TGTGCCAGCAGCACAGGGGACTCTTACGAGCAGTACTTC.

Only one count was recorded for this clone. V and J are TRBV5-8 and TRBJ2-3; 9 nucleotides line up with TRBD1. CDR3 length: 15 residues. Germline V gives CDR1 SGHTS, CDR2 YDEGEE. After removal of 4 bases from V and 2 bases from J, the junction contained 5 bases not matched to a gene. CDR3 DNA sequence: TGTGCCAGCAGCACGGGACAGGGCTCCACAGATACGCAGTATTTT. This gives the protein CASSTGQGSTDTQYF.

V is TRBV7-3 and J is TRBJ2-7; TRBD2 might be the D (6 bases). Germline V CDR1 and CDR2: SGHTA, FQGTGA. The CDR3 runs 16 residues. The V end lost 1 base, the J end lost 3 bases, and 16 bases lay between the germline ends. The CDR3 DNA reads TGTGCCAGCAGCTTAAACGGTGGAGGGACTGACTACGAGCAGTACTTC. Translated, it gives CASSLNGGGTDYEQYF.

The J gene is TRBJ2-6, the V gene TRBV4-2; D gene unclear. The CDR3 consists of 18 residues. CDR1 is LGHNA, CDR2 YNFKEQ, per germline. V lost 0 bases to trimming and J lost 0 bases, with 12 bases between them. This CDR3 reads CASSQDPSPSSGANVLTF. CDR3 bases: TGTGCCAGCAGCCAAGATCCTAGTCCCTCCTCTGGGGCCAACGTCCTGACTTTC.

This chain's CDR3 is CASSPWGAGYNEQFF. The CDR3, as DNA: TGTGCCAGCAGCCCCTGGGGAGCGGGATACAATGAGCAGTTCTTC. The V call is TRBV5-6, the J call TRBJ2-1; 7 bases agree with TRBD2. There are 15 residues in the CDR3. Losses at the gene ends were 4 bases for V and 4 bases for J; bases not matched to a gene: 8. Germline V gene data show CDR1 as SGHDT and CDR2 as YYEEEE.